This T cell receptor (beta chain) was profiled in a study of CD8+ T cells in alopecia areata. RNA, once extracted, was reverse transcribed into cDNA for use as the sequencing template. The table came from immunoSEQ multiplex PCR; TCRdb's copy has only in-frame clones and leaves some out. The sample contains 200,000 to 250,000 clones, about three fifths of which appear only once. Treatment described: oral pan-JAK inhibitor, 5-10 mg twice daily. This clone was observed a handful of times. The target antigen is unknown. General study findings and limits: Tofacitinib delivered significant drops in scalp clonality and in expanded CD8+ clones among the top 100.

The V gene end was trimmed by 4 bases and the J gene end by 12 bases; junction bases not matched to a gene: 10. Per germline, CDR1 SQVTM and CDR2 ANQGSEA. This CDR3 is built from 14 residues. Material: CD4+ T cells sorted from blood, obtained at week 4, from a patient treated with tofacitinib. This receptor was identified in a human donor with alopecia areata. The V and J genes are TRBV29-1 and TRBJ2-6; 9 positions agree with TRBD1. The CDR3, as DNA: TGCAGCGTTGCAGCGGACAGGGGTTCTAGCGTCCTGACTTTC. This translates into CSVAADRGSSVLTF. Drawing the rest from reference TRBV29-1 and TRBJ2-6, the complete variable domain is SAVISQKPSRDICQRGTSLTIQCQVDSQVTMMFWYRQQPGQSLTLIATANQGSEATYESGFVIDKFPISRPNLTFSTLTVSNMSPEDSSIYLCSVAADRGSSVLTFGAGSRLTVL.